The 3 T cell receptor beta chains below all came from one sample that was sequenced in a study of CD8 T cell repertoires and HIV-1 epitope variants. The protocol was immunoSEQ multiplex PCR, while the TCRdb copy is restricted to in-frame clones and leaves out a portion. The profile shows 3,500 to 4,000 clones, roughly 70% of them singletons. Their target antigens are unknown. Input material: cultured CD8+ T cells derived from PBMCs. The receptors originated from a male donor with HIV.

This rearrangement joins TRBV28 to TRBJ2-5; 8 bases map to TRBD2. TRBJ2-7 matches the DNA end more closely, so the J call is doubtful. This CDR3 has 15 residues. CDR1 and CDR2 (germline): MDHEN, SYDVKM. CDR3 in amino acids: CASSFRGLAPYEQYF. The CDR3 region has the DNA TGTGCCAGCAGTTTTCGCGGACTAGCCCCCTACGAGCAGTACTTC.

The gene calls are TRBV28 and TRBJ2-7, with D perhaps TRBD2 (5 bases). Germline CDR1 is MDHEN and CDR2 is SYDVKM. The CDR3 has 17 residues. V lost 3 bases and J 2 bases, leaving 20 bases between the germline ends. The CDR3 DNA reads TGTGCCAGCAGTTTCGCTGGGTCGGGATCTATAACCTACGAGCAGTACTTC. The encoded protein is CASSFAGSGSITYEQYF.

The chain employs TRBV27 and TRBJ2-1, with 7 bases matching TRBD2. The CDR3 extends over 15 amino acids. V trimming: 4 bases; J trimming: 2 bases; junction bases outside the gene matches: 5. CDR1 is MNHEY, CDR2 SMNVEV, per germline (reference sequence). Here the CDR3 reads CASSSGGSAYNEQFF. CDR3 in DNA: TGTGCCAGCAGTTCAGGCGGGAGTGCCTACAATGAGCAGTTCTTC.